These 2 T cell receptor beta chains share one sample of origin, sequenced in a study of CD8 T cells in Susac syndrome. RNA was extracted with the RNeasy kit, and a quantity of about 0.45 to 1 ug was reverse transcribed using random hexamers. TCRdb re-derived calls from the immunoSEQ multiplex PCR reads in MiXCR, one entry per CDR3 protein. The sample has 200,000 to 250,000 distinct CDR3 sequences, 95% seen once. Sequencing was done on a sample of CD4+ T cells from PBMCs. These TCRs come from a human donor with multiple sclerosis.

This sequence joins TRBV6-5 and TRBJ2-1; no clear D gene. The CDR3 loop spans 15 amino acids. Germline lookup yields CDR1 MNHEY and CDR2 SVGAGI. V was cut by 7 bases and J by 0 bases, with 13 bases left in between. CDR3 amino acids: CASTGLGYSYNEQFF. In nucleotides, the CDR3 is TGTGCCAGCACGGGCTTGGGATACTCCTACAATGAGCAGTTCTTC.

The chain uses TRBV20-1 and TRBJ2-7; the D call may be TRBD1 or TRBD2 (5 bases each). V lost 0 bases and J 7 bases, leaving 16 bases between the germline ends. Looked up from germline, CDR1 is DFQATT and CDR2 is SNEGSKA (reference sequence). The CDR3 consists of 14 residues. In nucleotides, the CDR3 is TGCAGTGCTAGAGAAAGGGACCGTTTTGAAGAGCAGTACTTC. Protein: CSARERDRFEEQYF.